Listed below are T cell receptor beta chains from one sample, sequenced in a study of blood T cell repertoires in COVID-19. Sequencing was performed with immunoSEQ multiplex PCR; in TCRdb, only in-frame clones are kept and a portion is missing. The sample yields over 100,000 clones, approximately 80% seen once. The sequenced sample was peripheral blood. These receptors were collected from a woman between 65 and 79 years old with acute or convalescent COVID-19. Both conserved end residues are part of each CDR3. The order of the fields is CDR3 DNA, CDR3 protein, clone size, J gene, D gene, V gene. D genes are given only for firm matches. Where a row states a size, it is once, few, many or the class of an expanded clone; other rows omit it.

TGTGCCAGCAGTTTCCATACTAGCGGGGGCGAGCAGTACTTC | CASSFHTSGGEQYF | few | TRBJ2-7 | TRBD2 | TRBV27
TGTGCCTGGAGTGACGGAGAGGGACAGTTCTTC | CAWSDGEGQFF | . | TRBJ2-1 | . | TRBV30
TGCAGCGTCCCTTCCCCAGCAGGGGGCTATGGCTACACCTTC | CSVPSPAGGYGYTF | few | TRBJ1-2 | TRBD1 | TRBV29-1
TGTGCCAGCAGCCCGAAAGACACCCAAGAGACCCAGTACTTC | CASSPKDTQETQYF | few | TRBJ2-5 | . | TRBV6-5
TGTGCCAGCAGGGCTTCTCAGGGAATTGAAGCTTTCTTT | CASRASQGIEAFF | . | TRBJ1-1 | . | TRBV2
TGTGCCAGCAGCTTGGGCGGGGGGGCAGGACATGAGCAGTTCTTC | CASSLGGGAGHEQFF | . | TRBJ2-1 | TRBD2 | TRBV11-2
TGTGCTAGTGGTTTGAGGGGGAGCGACACTGAAGCTTTCTTT | CASGLRGSDTEAFF | . | TRBJ1-1 | . | TRBV12-5
TGTGCCAGCAGCTTAGGGGGCGCGGATGAAAAACTGTTTTTT | CASSLGGADEKLFF | . | TRBJ1-4 | . | TRBV7-9
TGTGCCAGCAGCCACGTTGTGGGACAGGGGGTGAATGAGCAGTTCTTC | CASSHVVGQGVNEQFF | once | TRBJ2-1 | TRBD1 | TRBV11-3
TGTGCCAGCTCATTGGGACAAAACAATCAGCCCCAGCATTTT | CASSLGQNNQPQHF | . | TRBJ1-5 | . | TRBV18
TGCGCCAGTGACCGTGAGGGACACGGCACTGAAGCTTTCTTT | CASDREGHGTEAFF | few | TRBJ1-1 | . | TRBV5-1
TGTGCCAGCAGTAGACTAGGTAGTGAGCAGTTCTTC | CASSRLGSEQFF | . | TRBJ2-1 | . | TRBV2
TGTGCCAGCAGCCAAGAGGGGGCCTCGCAGGCACCCCTCCACTTT | CASSQEGASQAPLHF | . | TRBJ1-6 | . | TRBV3-1/TRBV3-2
TGTGCCAGCAGACTCCGGGACAGGGGGCCCGGGGAGCTGTTTTTT | CASRLRDRGPGELFF | . | TRBJ2-2 | TRBD1 | TRBV6-5
TGTGCCAGTAGTATAGTTGCGGGGCTGGGGACTGAAGCTTTCTTT | CASSIVAGLGTEAFF | few | TRBJ1-1 | . | TRBV19
TGTGCCAGCAGCCAAGGCCCGGACTCCTCCTACGAGCAGTACTTC | CASSQGPDSSYEQYF | . | TRBJ2-7 | . | TRBV3-1/TRBV3-2
TGTGCCAGCAGCTTGCCTAGGAGCACAGATACGCAGTATTTT | CASSLPRSTDTQYF | . | TRBJ2-3 | . | TRBV5-6
TGCAGCGTTGAAGGGGGACACTTAATACAAGAGACCCAGTACTTC | CSVEGGHLIQETQYF | . | TRBJ2-5 | . | TRBV29-1
TGTGCCAGTAGTATAGGCCCTAGCAATGAGCAGTTCTTC | CASSIGPSNEQFF | . | TRBJ2-1 | . | TRBV19
TGTGCCAGCAGTGGACAGGGGAGTCTGCCCCAGCATTTT | CASSGQGSLPQHF | . | TRBJ1-5 | TRBD1 | TRBV28
TGTGCCAGCAGCCAAGATGCAGGGGGCGGTTACGAGCAGTACTTC | CASSQDAGGGYEQYF | . | TRBJ2-7 | TRBD1 | TRBV3-1/TRBV3-2
TGTGCCAGCAGCTCCGCTAGCGACACAGATACGCAGTATTTT | CASSSASDTDTQYF | once | TRBJ2-3 | . | TRBV5-4
TGCGCCAGCAGTGAAGGGCGGGACAGGGACGTGGAGCAGTACTTC | CASSEGRDRDVEQYF | . | TRBJ2-7 | TRBD1 | TRBV10-1
TGTGCCAGTAGAAACAGGGGGGAACAGCCCCAGCATTTT | CASRNRGEQPQHF | once | TRBJ1-5 | TRBD1 | TRBV19